The present T cell receptor beta chain was sequenced within a study of spatial heterogeneity in lung cancer. General study points: There were more appearances of ubiquitous expanded tumor TCRs in blood at resection than at follow-up.

This clonotype was detected many times. What it binds is unknown. Every individual TCR cDNA molecule carried its own unique molecular identifier, which allowed correction of PCR and sequencing errors. A single record per CDR3 protein comes from TCRdb applying MiXCR to the 5' RACE reads. Here the sample spans approximately 49,000 distinct CDR3 sequences, approximately 5.3% being singletons. Sample time point: sample taken at primary tumor resection. Donation came from 70 or so patients with untreated early-stage non-small cell lung cancer. Sequencing of whole RNA from tumor, nontumor lung or frozen PBMC involved no sorting. CDR1 is LNHDA, CDR2 SQIVND, per germline (reference sequence). The CDR3 length is 13 residues. Between the trimmed V and J ends, which lost 4 bases and 1 base, there was a span of 7 bases.

This receptor was taken from a male donor with early-stage non-small cell lung cancer. The input for sequencing was PBMCs, taken at surgery. The chain has TRBV19 and TRBJ2-5; the D gene is possibly TRBD2 (5 bases). CDR3 in DNA: TGTGCCAGTAGTAGAGGACTCCAAGAGACCCAGTACTTC. Protein: CASSRGLQETQYF.